This paragraph reports one TCR beta chain. It lacks a known antigen. The CDR3 covers 11 residues, taking in both the cysteine and the phenylalanine. No DNA is recorded. The sample originates from a study of monozygotic twins with inflammatory bowel disease (dated 2019 in TCRdb). For context, the study as a whole: The complete study included about 30 monozygotic twin pairs: 19 IBD-discordant Danish pairs and nine German pairs, of which four were IBD-concordant and five were IBD-discordant. Within discordant pairs, disease-associated traits were sought mainly by comparing IBD patients with their genetically identical healthy co-twins. Each individual had, on average, about 151 000 unique TCRalpha sequences and 181 000 unique TCRbeta sequences available for analysis. The paper's findings and limits, for the study overall: No single strong signal or clonotype linked to IBD turned up in the results, so the idea that one exists was not supported. Differing immunosuppressive treatments among patients may have added background noise and inter-individual variability to the repertoires. Compared with healthy twins, IBD patients shared fewer clonotypes with other individuals, and the difference was most pronounced in patients with signs of disease activity. Different T cell subtypes could not be distinguished in the analysis. No difference in repertoire similarity was observed between concordant and discordant twins, possibly owing to limited statistical power. Measured by the inverse Simpson index, TCRbeta repertoire diversity was lower in IBD patients than in their healthy co-twins.

From each donor, a roughly 2.7 ml peripheral blood sample was collected into PAXgene tubes and stored at -80 degrees C. Total RNA was isolated from whole blood with the PAXgene blood miRNA kit on an automated QIAcube, without T cell sorting. Peripheral blood from monozygotic twin pairs concordant or discordant for inflammatory bowel disease was subjected to deep TCRalpha and TCRbeta repertoire profiling with unique molecular barcoding. Smoking habits were recorded for all twin pairs, and individuals were classified as current, former or never smokers. The library was made by 5' RACE. The input for every TCR library was approximately 3,500 ng of total RNA. For each sample, cDNA synthesis with SMARTScribe reverse transcriptase was split into eight separate reactions. Unique molecular identifiers containing a 6-nucleotide sample barcode were introduced through template switching during cDNA synthesis. Amplification of TCRalpha and TCRbeta cDNA involved two nested PCRs of approximately 16 and 10 cycles, and each PCR was followed by bead purification. Before amplification, the cDNA was treated with uracil DNA-glycosylase and purified using the QIAquick PCR purification kit. The second PCR was the step at which Illumina TruSeq-compatible adapters and sample-specific barcodes were added. Library quality and concentration were assessed using TapeStation and Qubit, and approximately 5 ng of each library was pooled. Pooled libraries were sequenced on an Illumina HiSeq2500 single-index Rapid Run with 2 x 100 bp reads and custom sequencing primers. The published analysis was carried out like this. PCR and sequencing errors were corrected by UMI-based consensus assembly using MiGEC version 1.2.6. MiXCR version 2.1.1 was used for V(D)J alignment, clonotype assembly and CDR3 extraction. To normalise gene usage, clonotype sharing and MAIT/NKT TCR abundance, the analysis used the top 1000, 10 000 and 20 000 clonotypes per sample. After downsampling to 27 000 UMIs, diversity was calculated as the inverse Simpson index using the vegan R package. Paired Mann-Whitney U tests were applied to discordant twin pairs, and Benjamini-Hochberg correction was used for multiple testing. TCRdb reprocessed the reads and lists each CDR3 protein sequence as a single entry, with no DNA. V and J calls and clone size were set by TCRdb, not the authors. The sample table gives 400,000 to 500,000 distinct CDR3 sequences. Around 2.4% of the sample is taken by the ten largest.

Recombination linked TRBV12-3 or TRBV12-4 to TRBJ2-7; absent DNA, TCRdb's TRBD1 call cannot be checked. This receptor was taken from a human donor with ulcerative colitis or Crohn's disease, or a healthy co-twin of an affected twin (not recorded which). The source material was blood. For the CDR3, the sequence is CASPPAYEQYF.